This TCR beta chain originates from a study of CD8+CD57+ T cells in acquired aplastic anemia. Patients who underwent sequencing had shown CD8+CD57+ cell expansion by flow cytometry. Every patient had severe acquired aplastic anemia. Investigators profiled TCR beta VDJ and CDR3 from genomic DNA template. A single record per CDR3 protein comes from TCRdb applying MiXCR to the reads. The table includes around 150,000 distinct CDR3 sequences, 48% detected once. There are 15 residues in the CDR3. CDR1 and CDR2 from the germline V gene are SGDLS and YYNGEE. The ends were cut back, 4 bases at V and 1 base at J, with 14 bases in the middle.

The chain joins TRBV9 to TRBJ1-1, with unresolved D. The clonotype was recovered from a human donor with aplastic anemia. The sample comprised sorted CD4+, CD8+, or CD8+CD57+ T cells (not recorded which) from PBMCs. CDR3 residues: CASSLAGSPNTEAFF. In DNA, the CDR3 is TGTGCCAGCAGCTTGGCCGGGTCCCCGAACACTGAAGCTTTCTTT.